What follows are 19 T cell receptor beta chains derived from one specimen sequenced in a study of blood T cell repertoires in COVID-19. Sequenced by immunoSEQ multiplex PCR; TCRdb stores in-frame clones only, minus some. This table holds 60,000 to 75,000 clones, 70% to 80% found once. The sample taken for sequencing was peripheral blood. Source of these receptors: a man between 60 and 75 years old with active or convalescent COVID-19.

The rearrangement uses TRBV7-2 and TRBJ1-1; TRBD1 agrees at 7 bases. CDR1 SGHTA and CDR2 FQGNSA come from the germline V gene. The CDR3 covers 13 residues. V gave up 1 base and J gave up 10 bases; unmatched junction bases: 6. The CDR3 nucleotides are TGTGCCAGCAGCTTAGTAGGGACAGTCGGAGCTTTCTTT. It translates to CASSLVGTVGAFF.

The V call is TRBV15, the J call TRBJ1-2, with TRBD1 as a possible D gene (6 bases). The V end lost 5 bases, the J end lost 8 bases, and 15 bases lay between the germline ends. CDR3 length: 13 amino acids. From germline, CDR1 is LNHNV and CDR2 YYDKDF (reference sequence). The CDR3 spells CATSDGTNGGYTF. CDR3 nucleotide sequence: TGTGCCACCAGCGACGGGACAAATGGCGGCTACACCTTC.

The DNA for the CDR3 is TGTGCCAGCAGCTTAGACGCAGGGGGACACACCATATATTTT. This codes for CASSLDAGGHTIYF. J is TRBJ1-3 and V is TRBV7-3; TRBD1 aligns across 7 bases. V was clipped by 2 bases and J by 8 bases; unmatched bases: 6. The CDR3 sequence is 14 residues long. Germline CDR1 is SGHTA and CDR2 is FQGTGA.

Ten or more counts support this clone. DNA of the CDR3: TGTGCCACCAGTGAGGCAGGGGAGAACACTGAAGCTTTCTTT. This encodes CATSEAGENTEAFF. This chain connects TRBV24-1 to TRBJ1-1; D may be TRBD1 (6 bases). CDR3 size: 14 residues. Trimming removed 4 bases at V and 1 base at J, with 9 bases between. Germline V gene lookup returns CDR1 KGHDR and CDR2 SFDVKD.

The gene calls are TRBV18 and TRBJ2-5; 11 positions match TRBD2. V trimming: 4 bases; J trimming: 5 bases; junction bases outside the gene matches: 6. CDR3 size: 15 residues. Germline CDR1 KGHSH, CDR2 LQKENI. The CDR3 sequence is CASSQETSGDETQYF. CDR3 DNA sequence: TGTGCCAGCTCACAGGAGACTAGCGGGGACGAGACCCAGTACTTC.

The V call is TRBV9, the J call TRBJ1-5, with D hard to call. CDR3 length: 14 residues. V was trimmed by 4 bases and J by 7 bases, leaving 15 bases between them. Germline V lookup: CDR1 SGDLS, CDR2 YYNGEE. DNA of the CDR3: TGTGCCAGCAGCCCGGACCCTAGAGGGCAGCCCCAGCATTTT. Translating it yields CASSPDPRGQPQHF.

The V and J genes are TRBV18 and TRBJ2-7; D gene ambiguous. There are 14 residues in the CDR3. The germline V gene encodes CDR1 KGHSH and CDR2 LQKENI. V gave up 1 base and J gave up 3 bases, with 10 bases separating them. CDR3 nucleotides: TGTGCCAGCTCACCACGGCAGGTTGACTACGAGCAGTACTTC. Its translation is CASSPRQVDYEQYF.

The V call is TRBV15, the J call TRBJ1-5; possibly TRBD1 for D (6 bases). This CDR3 has 16 residues. Trimming removed 4 bases at V and 5 bases at J, with 18 bases between. Germline values: CDR1 LNHNV, CDR2 YYDKDF (reference sequence). The CDR3 is CATSILRGGLDQPQHF. The CDR3 region has the DNA TGTGCCACCAGCATCCTTAGGGGGGGGCTGGATCAGCCCCAGCATTTT.

The V gene is TRBV2, the J gene TRBJ1-1; TRBD1 might be the D (6 bases). Germline CDR1 SNHLY, CDR2 FYNNEI. The CDR3 consists of 14 residues. Trimming pared 7 bases from V and 4 bases from J, leaving 16 bases between. The CDR3 reads CASTPRGASTEAFF. Written as DNA, the CDR3 is TGTGCCAGCACCCCACGGGGGGCGAGCACTGAAGCTTTCTTT.

The chain joins TRBV7-2 to TRBJ2-7; D ambiguous. Germline V gives CDR1 SGHTA, CDR2 FQGNSA. With 1 base removed from V and 0 bases from J, the gap between germline ends came to 7 bases. This CDR3 has 14 amino acids. Here the CDR3 DNA reads TGTGCCAGCAGCTTAGGGCCTAGCTCCTACGAGCAGTACTTC. It is translated as CASSLGPSSYEQYF.

The gene calls are TRBV29-1 and TRBJ2-7, with D uncertain. The germline V gene encodes CDR1 SQVTM and CDR2 ANQGSEA. V was pared by 3 bases and J by 2 bases, with 5 bases between. The CDR3 has 11 amino acids. The CDR3 region has the DNA TGCAGCGTTGAGTTAGCCTACGAGCAGTACTTC. Residues: CSVELAYEQYF.

The chain employs TRBV4-2 and TRBJ2-7; D is unresolved. Trimming removed 3 bases at V and 5 bases at J, with 17 bases between. In germline, CDR1 is LGHNA, CDR2 YNFKEQ. This CDR3 has 15 amino acids. This CDR3 is CASSQKLDGYDEQYF. The CDR3 region has the DNA TGTGCCAGCAGCCAGAAGCTTGACGGGTACGACGAGCAGTACTTC.

The genes are TRBV6-2 or TRBV6-3 and TRBJ1-1, with D possibly TRBD1 on 6 matching bases. The CDR3 extends over 14 amino acids. CDR1 is MNHEY and CDR2 is SVGEGT in the germline V gene. V gave up 4 bases and J gave up 1 base, with 10 bases separating them. The CDR3 loop is CASSFLGGNTEAFF. DNA for the CDR3: TGTGCCAGCAGTTTTTTAGGGGGGAACACTGAAGCTTTCTTT.

The chain carries TRBV6-5 and TRBJ2-7; 9 bases agree with TRBD1. Germline V gives CDR1 MNHEY, CDR2 SVGAGI. The CDR3 spans 13 residues. V lost 4 bases to trimming and J lost 6 bases; unmatched junction nucleotides: 4. Written as DNA, the CDR3 is TGTGCCAGCAGTTCAACAGGGGGCGGCGAGCAGTACTTC. Its translation: CASSSTGGGEQYF.

CDR3 region: CASSLGPGYEQYF. The CDR3 DNA sequence: TGTGCCAGCAGTTTAGGTCCAGGGTACGAGCAGTACTTC. The rearrangement joins TRBV12-3 or TRBV12-4 to TRBJ2-7; D might be TRBD1 (5 bases). The CDR3 spans 13 residues. V lost 1 base and J lost 4, with 8 bases in between.

The gene calls are TRBV3-1 (or the pseudogene TRBV3-2) and TRBJ2-3; D not certain. The CDR3 spans 12 residues. Trimming took off 8 bases at V and 4 bases at J, with 10 bases between the two ends. CDR1 and CDR2 (germline): LGHDT, YNNKEL (reference sequence). CDR3 DNA sequence: TGTGCCAGCGCCCCCAGATCAGATACGCAGTATTTT. As protein: CASAPRSDTQYF.

The V gene is TRBV5-1, the J gene TRBJ2-1, with TRBD2 identical over 9 bases. CDR3 size: 16 residues. With V trimmed by 6 bases and J by 0 bases, 7 bases remained unmatched. CDR1 SGHRS and CDR2 YFSETQ come from the germline V gene. The CDR3 reads CASKVSGGSSYNEQFF. DNA of the CDR3: TGCGCCAGCAAAGTTAGCGGGGGAAGCTCCTACAATGAGCAGTTCTTC.

The chain recombines TRBV28 with TRBJ1-3, with unresolved D. The germline CDR1 and CDR2 sequences are MDHEN and SYDVKM. The CDR3 totals 14 residues. V lost 6 bases and J 2 bases, leaving 11 bases between the germline ends. CDR3 nucleotide sequence: TGTGCCAGCAGCCCCGGAGTCCCTGGAAACACCATATATTTT. Protein: CASSPGVPGNTIYF.

This clone was seen a few times. The V gene is TRBV19, the J gene TRBJ1-2, with TRBD1 matching over 7 bases. CDR3 size: 17 residues. Losses at the gene ends were 2 bases for V and 0 bases for J; bases not matched to a gene: 9. Per germline, CDR1 LNHDA and CDR2 SQIVND (reference sequence). Here the CDR3 reads CASSILAGGKTNYGYTF. DNA for the CDR3: TGTGCCAGTAGTATATTAGCAGGGGGAAAGACTAACTATGGCTACACCTTC. The whole variable domain, remainder taken from reference TRBV19 and TRBJ1-2, is DGGITQSPKYLFRKEGQNVTLSCEQNLNHDAMYWYRQDPGQGLRLIYYSQIVNDFQKGDIAEGYSVSREKKESFPLTVTSAQKNPTAFYLCASSILAGGKTNYGYTFGSGTRLTVV.